A single sample gave rise to the 18 T cell receptor beta chains below, sequenced in a study of spatial heterogeneity in lung cancer. General study results and limits: Mutation counts in tumors were tracked by counts of expanded intratumoral alpha and beta TCRs.

TCRdb itself ran the 5' RACE reads through MiXCR, one entry per CDR3 protein. The top ten clones hold roughly a fifth of a sample with 3,500 to 4,500 distinct CDR3 sequences, 6% to 7% of them seen once. Time point of the sample: sample taken at primary tumor resection. No antigens are known for them. The source was lung tumor tissue, collected at surgery. The receptors stem from a male donor with early-stage non-small cell lung cancer.

This clonotype was seen many times. The V gene is TRBV20-1, the J gene TRBJ2-6; a possible D gene is TRBD1 (5 bases). Trimming took off 6 bases at V and 1 base at J, with 10 bases between the two ends. The CDR3 covers 14 residues. From germline, CDR1 is DFQATT and CDR2 SNEGSKA (reference sequence). For the CDR3, the DNA is TGCAGTGCCAACCAGGGATCTGGGGCCAACGTCCTGACTTTC. Its translation is CSANQGSGANVLTF.

Ten or more counts support this clonotype. The chain joins TRBV29-1 to TRBJ2-3; no definite D call. The CDR3 totals 13 residues. V lost 1 base, J lost 8 bases, and 13 bases lay in between. The germline V gene encodes CDR1 SQVTM and CDR2 ANQGSEA. CDR3 nucleotides: TGCAGCGTTGAAGGGGCTAGAAGAGGTACGCAGTATTTT. Translation: CSVEGARRGTQYF.

This clonotype is labeled medium-sized. The chain employs TRBV20-1 and TRBJ2-3; a weak D match, TRBD2 (6 bases). Trimming removed 0 bases from V and 8 bases from J, with 18 bases in between. CDR1 is DFQATT and CDR2 is SNEGSKA in the germline V gene (reference sequence). The CDR3 runs 15 residues. The CDR3 is CSARDWASAGRTQYF. CDR3 bases: TGCAGTGCTAGAGATTGGGCTAGCGCCGGCCGTACGCAGTATTTT.

This clonotype appeared a few times. This chain connects TRBV9 to TRBJ2-3, with D unresolved. The CDR3 contains 15 residues. Trimming removed 0 bases from V and 6 bases from J, with 14 bases in between. Germline lookup yields CDR1 SGDLS and CDR2 YYNGEE. The CDR3 nucleotides read TGTGCCAGCAGCGTAGGATTCGCCCCCCCCGATACGCAGTATTTT. Translated: CASSVGFAPPDTQYF.

This clonotype was picked up many times. The V and J genes are TRBV7-9 and TRBJ2-3; a weak D match, TRBD2 (6 bases). V lost 3 bases and J lost 5, with 18 bases in between. The germline CDR1 and CDR2 sequences are SEHNR and FQNEAQ (reference sequence). The CDR3 contains 16 residues. DNA of the CDR3: TGTGCCAGCAGCTTTTCAGCCGGGAGTAGGAGAGATACGCAGTATTTT. It translates to CASSFSAGSRRDTQYF.

This clonotype was found many times. CDR3 nucleotide sequence: TGTGCCATCAGCCCCGAGTGGGACTATGGCTACACCTTC. It codes for CAISPEWDYGYTF. V usage is TRBV10-3 and J usage is TRBJ1-2; D is unresolved. Germline V gene lookup returns CDR1 ENHRY and CDR2 SYGVKD. CDR3 length equals 13 residues. V lost 6 bases to trimming and J lost 3 bases, with 11 bases between them.

As regards this clonotype: A read error may be the cause here, since a much bigger clone is one base away. The chain is built from TRBV5-6 and TRBJ1-6; D not certain. The CDR3 sequence is 13 residues long. The germline V gene has CDR1 SGHDT and CDR2 YYEEEE. CDR3 region: CARSSAYNSPLHF. Here the CDR3 DNA reads TGTGCCAGGAGCTCAGCCTATAATTCACCCCTCCACTTT.

This clonotype was detected many times. CDR3 nucleotides: TGTGCCAGCAGCTTCAGTGCAGATACGCAGTATTTT. Residues: CASSFSADTQYF. The J gene is TRBJ2-3, the V gene TRBV11-2; D ambiguous. Germline lookup yields CDR1 SGHAT and CDR2 FQNNGV. This CDR3 contains 12 residues. Trimming shortened V by 3 bases and J by 4 bases, and 5 bases separated the two germline ends.

In this sample, this clonotype turned up many times. The gene calls are TRBV4-3 and TRBJ2-1; 12 nucleotides match TRBD2. Germline V gene sequence: CDR1 LGHNA, CDR2 YSLEER. The CDR3 has 16 residues. The V and J ends lost 4 bases and 9 bases, in that order; junction bases with no gene match: 10. The CDR3 sequence is CASSLRVTSGGGEQFF. The DNA for the CDR3 is TGCGCCAGCAGCCTTCGAGTGACTAGCGGGGGCGGTGAGCAGTTCTTC.

This clonotype qualifies as medium-sized (0.01 to 0.1%). This rearrangement joins TRBV29-1 to TRBJ2-3; D remains ambiguous. Per the germline V gene, CDR1 is SQVTM and CDR2 is ANQGSEA. This CDR3 contains 12 residues. V lost 7 bases to trimming and J lost 4 bases, with 12 bases between them. CDR3 DNA sequence: TGCAGCGCCTCATGGCCCCCAGATACGCAGTATTTT. Encoded protein: CSASWPPDTQYF.

CDR3 loop: CSALTGNEQFF. The CDR3 region has the DNA TGCAGTGCTCTTACAGGGAATGAGCAGTTCTTC. V and J are TRBV20-1 and TRBJ2-1; TRBD1 might be the D (6 bases). Germline loops: CDR1 DFQATT, CDR2 SNEGSKA (reference sequence). The CDR3 has 11 amino acids. V was trimmed by 5 bases and J by 7 bases, leaving 9 bases between them.

Regarding this clonotype: Being one base from a much bigger clone, this may be a read error. J is TRBJ1-4 and V is TRBV6-2 or TRBV6-3, with D possibly matching TRBD1 (6 bases). Trimming removed 0 bases from V and 6 bases from J, with 11 bases in between. This CDR3 region has 15 residues. Germline values: CDR1 MNHEY, CDR2 SVGEGT. The DNA for the CDR3 is TGTGCCAGCAGTTACTCCCTCGGGGGCGATGAAAAACTGTTTTTT. It translates to CASSYSLGGDEKLFF.

The rearrangement joins TRBV20-1 to TRBJ2-2, with 7 bases that match TRBD2. The CDR3 covers 14 residues. The junction had 8 bases not matched to a gene; V was cut back by 3 bases and J by 7 bases. The V gene's germline CDR1 is DFQATT and CDR2 SNEGSKA (reference sequence). DNA for the CDR3: TGCAGTGCTAGGGGACTAACTGGTGGCGGGGAGCTGTTTTTT. Protein: CSARGLTGGGELFF.

By frequency in the sample, this clonotype is medium-sized. The chain joins TRBV7-3 to TRBJ2-7, with 10 bases lining up with TRBD2. The germline V gene has CDR1 SGHTA and CDR2 FQGTGA. Losses at the gene ends were 4 bases for V and 5 bases for J; bases not matched to a gene: 2. This CDR3 region has 13 residues. CDR3 protein: CASSSSGRDEQYF. CDR3 sequence (DNA): TGTGCCAGCAGCTCTAGCGGGAGAGACGAGCAGTACTTC.

The V call is TRBV11-1, the J call TRBJ1-2; tentative D call: TRBD1 (5 bases). CDR1 is SGHAT and CDR2 is FQDESV in the germline V gene (reference sequence). The V and J ends lost 3 bases and 2 bases respectively, with 7 bases between them. The CDR3 contains 13 residues. Written as DNA, the CDR3 is TGTGCCAGCAGCTTCGGGACCAACTATGGCTACACCTTC. Encoded protein: CASSFGTNYGYTF.

This clonotype is labeled as medium-sized (0.01 to 0.1%). The chain uses TRBV6-5 and TRBJ2-3; 12 bases are shared with TRBD2. The V gene end was trimmed by 4 bases and the J gene end by 0 bases; junction bases not matched to a gene: 2. CDR1 and CDR2 from the germline V gene are MNHEY and SVGAGI. This CDR3 contains 16 residues. The CDR3: CASSSLAGGSTDTQYF. In DNA form, the CDR3 reads TGTGCCAGCAGTTCGCTAGCGGGGGGGAGCACAGATACGCAGTATTTT.

This clonotype is labeled medium-sized (0.01 to 0.1%). V usage is TRBV12-3 or TRBV12-4 and J usage is TRBJ1-5; 9 bases map to TRBD1. Losses at the gene ends were 1 base for V and 0 bases for J; bases not matched to a gene: 10. The CDR3 is made up of 19 amino acids. The CDR3 DNA reads as TGTGCCAGCAGTTTAGTGGGGGACAGGGAAGCCGATAGCAATCAGCCCCAGCATTTT. The encoded protein is CASSLVGDREADSNQPQHF.

This clonotype is categorized as medium-sized (0.01 to 0.1%). The chain links TRBV30 to TRBJ1-2; TRBD1 is a possible D gene (5 bases). V was pared by 4 bases and J by 7 bases, with 13 bases between. Germline CDR1 and CDR2: GTSNPN and SVGIG (reference sequence). The CDR3 runs 12 residues. In DNA form, the CDR3 reads TGTGCCTGGATTGGGGCGGTGAGTGGCTACACCTTC. This sequence encodes CAWIGAVSGYTF.